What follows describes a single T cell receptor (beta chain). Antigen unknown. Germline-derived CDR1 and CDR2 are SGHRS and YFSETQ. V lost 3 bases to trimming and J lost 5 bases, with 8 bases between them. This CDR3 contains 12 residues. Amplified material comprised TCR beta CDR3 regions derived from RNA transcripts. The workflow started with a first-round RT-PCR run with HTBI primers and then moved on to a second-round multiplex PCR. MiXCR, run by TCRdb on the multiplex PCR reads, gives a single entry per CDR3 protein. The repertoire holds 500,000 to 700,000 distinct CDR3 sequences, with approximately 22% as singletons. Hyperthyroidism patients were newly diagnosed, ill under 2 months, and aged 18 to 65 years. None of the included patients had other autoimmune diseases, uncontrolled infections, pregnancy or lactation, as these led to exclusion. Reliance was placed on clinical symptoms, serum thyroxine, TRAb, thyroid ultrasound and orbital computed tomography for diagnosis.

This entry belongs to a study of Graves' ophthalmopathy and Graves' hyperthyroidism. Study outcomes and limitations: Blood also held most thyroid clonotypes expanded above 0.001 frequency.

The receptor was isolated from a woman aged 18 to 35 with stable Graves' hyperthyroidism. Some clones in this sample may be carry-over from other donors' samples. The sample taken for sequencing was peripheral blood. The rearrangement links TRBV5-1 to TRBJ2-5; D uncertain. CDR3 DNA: TGCGCCAGCAGCTCCTCTTTGGAGACCCAGTACTTC. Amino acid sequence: CASSSSLETQYF.